Listed here are 14 T cell receptor beta chains from one sample, sequenced in a study of blood T cell repertoires in COVID-19. Produced via immunoSEQ multiplex PCR; TCRdb's table is partial and in-frame only. This table has hundreds of thousands of clones, around 90% appearing once. Sequencing was done on a sample of PBMCs or T cells enriched from blood (not recorded which). These TCRs come from a woman between 55 and 75 years old in a cohort exposed to, infected with or recovered from COVID-19 (not recorded which).

The chain couples TRBV30 to TRBJ2-7; tentatively, D is TRBD2 (6 bases). CDR3 length equals 15 residues. V dropped 0 bases and J dropped 0 bases, with 12 bases sitting between them. Germline CDR1 GTSNPN, CDR2 SVGIG (reference sequence). This CDR3 reads CAWSVGGTNSYEQYF. CDR3 nucleotides: TGTGCCTGGAGTGTAGGCGGGACCAACTCCTACGAGCAGTACTTC.

This chain joins TRBV7-2 and TRBJ2-7; 7 bases line up with TRBD1. The CDR3 length is 14 residues. The V and J ends lost 6 bases and 2 bases, in that order; junction bases with no gene match: 7. Germline loops: CDR1 SGHTA, CDR2 FQGNSA. The CDR3 protein is CASSLMGQTYEQYF. CDR3 coding DNA: TGTGCCAGCAGTTTAATGGGACAGACCTACGAGCAGTACTTC.

The V gene is TRBV25-1, the J gene TRBJ1-2; 7 nucleotides agree with TRBD1. The V gene's germline CDR1 is MGHDK and CDR2 SYGVNS. The CDR3 has 16 amino acids. Trimming took 3 bases from V and 4 from J; bases not matched to a gene: 11. The CDR3 here is CASSEYSTTGLYGYTF. The CDR3 bases are TGTGCCAGCAGTGAGTATTCGACGACAGGGCTCTATGGCTACACCTTC.

This CDR3 reads CASSSSGGSEGNEQFF. In DNA form, the CDR3 reads TGTGCCAGCAGCTCATCCGGCGGGAGTGAAGGCAATGAGCAGTTCTTC. J is TRBJ2-1 and V is TRBV11-3; 7 bases are a match to TRBD2. The CDR3 length is 16 residues. Germline trimming cut 4 bases from V and 6 bases from J; bases unmatched to any gene: 12. Germline CDR1 SGHNT, CDR2 YENEEA.

The chain uses TRBV7-2 and TRBJ1-3; perhaps TRBD1 as D (6 bases). The CDR3 sequence is 15 residues long. V was trimmed by 1 base and J by 2 bases, leaving 9 bases between them. Germline V lookup: CDR1 SGHTA, CDR2 FQGNSA. Here the CDR3 reads CASSLDRVPGNTIYF. The CDR3 nucleotides read TGTGCCAGCAGCTTAGACAGGGTTCCTGGAAACACCATATATTTT. Supplemented by reference TRBV7-2 and TRBJ1-3, the full variable domain reads GAGVSQSPSNKVTEKGKDVELRCDPISGHTALYWYRQSLGQGLEFLIYFQGNSAPDKSGLPSDRFSAERTGGSVSTLTIQRTQQEDSAVYLCASSLDRVPGNTIYFGEGSWLTVV.

CDR3 bases: TGTGCCAGCAGCTCCGGACTAGCGGGGTACAATGAGCAGTTCTTC. Translating it yields CASSSGLAGYNEQFF. The genes are TRBV5-8 and TRBJ2-1, with 12 bases that match TRBD2. Germline assignment: CDR1 SGHTS and CDR2 YDEGEE. J gave up 4 bases and V 3 bases, and 2 bases lay outside the gene matches. CDR3 length equals 15 residues.

V is TRBV6-5 and J is TRBJ2-7; 10 bases map to TRBD1. The germline V gene encodes CDR1 MNHEY and CDR2 SVGAGI. The length of the CDR3 is 13 residues. The trim removed 6 bases at V and 6 bases at J, leaving 5 bases unmatched. CDR3 DNA sequence: TGTGCCAGCAGAGGACAGGGGGAAGGCGAGCAGTACTTC. Translating it yields CASRGQGEGEQYF.

This sequence joins TRBV18 and TRBJ2-5, with 8 positions matching TRBD1. The CDR3 is 14 residues long. V lost 3 bases, J lost 5 bases, and 5 bases stayed unmatched. CDR1 is KGHSH, CDR2 LQKENI, per germline. CDR3 amino acids: CASSPRTGRETQYF. The CDR3 DNA sequence: TGTGCCAGCTCACCGAGGACAGGGAGGGAGACCCAGTACTTC. Full variable domain (missing parts from reference TRBV18 and TRBJ2-5): NAGVMQNPRHLVRRRGQEARLRCSPMKGHSHVYWYRQLPEEGLKFMVYLQKENIIDESGMPKERFSAEFPKEGPSILRIQQVVRGDSAAYFCASSPRTGRETQYFGPGTRLLVL.

The chain couples TRBV27 to TRBJ2-3; a weak D match, TRBD1 (6 bases). The CDR3 sequence is 14 residues long. Germline CDR1 and CDR2: MNHEY and SMNVEV (reference sequence). V shed 4 bases and J shed 6 bases, with 14 bases lying between them. The CDR3 loop reads CASSSTGMRDTQYF. CDR3 DNA: TGTGCCAGCAGTTCGACAGGTATGAGGGATACGCAGTATTTT.

The chain is built from TRBV6-1 and TRBJ1-5, with 7 nucleotides matching TRBD1. Germline V gene lookup returns CDR1 MNHNS and CDR2 SASEGT. The length of the CDR3 is 19 residues. The ends lost 4 bases at V and 7 bases at J; junction bases unmatched: 22. CDR3 residues: CASSAPLRQGPLGVQPQHF. The CDR3 coding sequence is TGTGCCAGCAGTGCTCCTTTACGACAGGGCCCGCTGGGAGTGCAGCCCCAGCATTTT.

This sequence joins TRBV2 and TRBJ1-2; 9 nucleotides agree with TRBD1. Trimming at V came to 2 bases and at J to 4 bases, leaving 2 bases not matched to a gene. The germline CDR1 and CDR2 sequences are SNHLY and FYNNEI. The CDR3 is 14 residues long. The CDR3 nucleotides read TGTGCCAGCAGTGAAAACAGGGGGCTCTATGGCTACACCTTC. Translated: CASSENRGLYGYTF.

The V gene is TRBV4-1, the J gene TRBJ1-5; D gene unclear. V was clipped by 0 bases and J by 3 bases, with 12 bases between them. CDR3 size: 16 residues. Germline CDR1 MGHRA, CDR2 YSYEKL. The CDR3 reads CASSQDWRGNNQPQHF. The CDR3 DNA reads as TGCGCCAGCAGCCAAGATTGGCGGGGAAACAATCAGCCCCAGCATTTT.

The chain carries TRBV19 and TRBJ1-2; D is unresolved. The CDR3 runs to 12 residues. Trimming cost V 6 bases and J 6 bases, with 11 bases left between them. The germline V gene encodes CDR1 LNHDA and CDR2 SQIVND (reference sequence). The DNA for the CDR3 is TGTGCCAGTAGGGGGAGTTGGGATGGCTACACCTTC. It codes for CASRGSWDGYTF.

The gene calls are TRBV20-1 and TRBJ2-7, with no clear D. This CDR3 comprises 11 residues. Germline lookup yields CDR1 DFQATT and CDR2 SNEGSKA (reference sequence). Trimming removed 4 bases from V and 3 bases from J, with 7 bases in between. CDR3 sequence reads: CSAKRGYEQYF. The CDR3 region has the DNA TGCAGTGCTAAGAGAGGCTACGAGCAGTACTTC.